This section outlines one T cell receptor (beta chain) sequence together with its context. Its antigen is still unknown. Profiling relied on immunoSEQ multiplex PCR, and the TCRdb table lists in-frame clones only, not all of them. The sample includes over 10,000 clones, approximately 68% seen only once; the top ten take more than 9.5%. The sample is drawn from a study of ipilimumab plus nivolumab after autologous stem cell transplantation. Study-level results: TCR repertoire, Treg phenotype and gut microbiota reportedly support more study of this approach.

The specimen comprised PBMCs, sampled in a trial of ipilimumab plus nivolumab as post-transplant consolidation. The receptor comes from a male donor with multiple myeloma.

The CDR3 nucleotides read TGCGCCAGCAGCCAGACAGGGGGCGAGCAGTACTTC. This codes for CASSQTGGEQYF. The chain has TRBV4-1 and TRBJ2-7, with TRBD1 matching over 9 bases. Germline V gives CDR1 MGHRA, CDR2 YSYEKL. J was trimmed by 6 bases and V by 3 bases; bases with no gene match: 0. The CDR3 loop spans 12 amino acids.